The rows below give T cell receptor beta chains drawn from one sample of a study of cytomegalovirus exposure and HLA in healthy donors. The repertoire was sequenced with immunoSEQ multiplex PCR; TCRdb's copy has only in-frame clones and lacks some. The sample lists tens of thousands of clones; over 95% were seen once. Sequencing input: PBMCs. The source is a man between 18 and 35 years old in good health and CMV-seronegative. Both conserved end residues are part of each CDR3. D genes are given only for firm matches. Size is stated for part of the rows, as once, few or many counts, or as a class when the clone is expanded.

cdr3_aa: CASSESGGNTEAFF; cdr3_nt: TGTGCCAGCAGTGAATCAGGGGGGAACACTGAAGCTTTCTTT; v_call: TRBV6-1; clone_size: .; d_call: TRBD1; j_call: TRBJ1-1
cdr3_aa: CASKQLRPGANVLTF; cdr3_nt: TGTGCCAGCAAACAGCTCCGCCCGGGGGCCAACGTCCTGACTTTC; v_call: TRBV6-1; clone_size: .; d_call: .; j_call: TRBJ2-6
cdr3_aa: CSARSYNEQFF; cdr3_nt: TGCAGTGCTCGTTCCTACAATGAGCAGTTCTTC; v_call: TRBV20-1; clone_size: .; d_call: .; j_call: TRBJ2-1
cdr3_aa: CASSSEQGITYNEQFF; cdr3_nt: TGTGCCAGCAGCTCCGAACAGGGGATCACCTACAATGAGCAGTTCTTC; v_call: TRBV13; clone_size: .; d_call: TRBD1; j_call: TRBJ2-1
cdr3_aa: CASSFLSSYNSPLHF; cdr3_nt: TGTGCCAGCAGTTTTCTGAGCTCCTATAATTCACCCCTCCACTTT; v_call: TRBV28; clone_size: once; d_call: .; j_call: TRBJ1-6
cdr3_aa: CASSLRLAGPETQYF; cdr3_nt: TGTGCCAGCAGCTTGAGGCTGGCGGGCCCGGAGACCCAGTACTTC; v_call: TRBV5-6; clone_size: .; d_call: .; j_call: TRBJ2-5
cdr3_aa: CASSYKGAATEAFF; cdr3_nt: TGTGCCAGCAGTTATAAGGGGGCGGCCACTGAAGCTTTCTTT; v_call: TRBV6-5; clone_size: .; d_call: TRBD1; j_call: TRBJ1-1
cdr3_aa: CAIGAGTDTQYF; cdr3_nt: TGTGCCATCGGGGCCGGGACAGATACGCAGTATTTT; v_call: TRBV10-3; clone_size: .; d_call: .; j_call: TRBJ2-3
cdr3_aa: CASSIEAGVGAEAFF; cdr3_nt: TGTGCCAGTAGTATAGAGGCGGGGGTCGGGGCTGAAGCTTTCTTT; v_call: TRBV19; clone_size: .; d_call: .; j_call: TRBJ1-1
cdr3_aa: CAIRTGQGENTEAFF; cdr3_nt: TGTGCCATCAGGACCGGACAGGGCGAGAACACTGAAGCTTTCTTT; v_call: TRBV10-3; clone_size: .; d_call: TRBD1; j_call: TRBJ1-1
cdr3_aa: CASSLATGGRGELFF; cdr3_nt: TGTGCCAGCAGTTTGGCCACAGGGGGCCGCGGGGAGCTGTTTTTT; v_call: TRBV28; clone_size: .; d_call: TRBD1; j_call: TRBJ2-2
cdr3_aa: CASSPDRYGTQYF; cdr3_nt: TGTGCCAGCAGCCCGGACAGGTACGGGACCCAGTACTTC; v_call: TRBV7-2; clone_size: .; d_call: TRBD1; j_call: TRBJ2-5
cdr3_aa: CASSSTQGATEAFF; cdr3_nt: TGTGCCAGCAGCTCGACACAGGGAGCCACTGAAGCTTTCTTT; v_call: TRBV13; clone_size: .; d_call: .; j_call: TRBJ1-1
cdr3_aa: CASSETGGDYGYTF; cdr3_nt: TGCGCCAGCAGTGAGACAGGGGGCGACTATGGCTACACCTTC; v_call: TRBV10-2; clone_size: .; d_call: TRBD1; j_call: TRBJ1-2
cdr3_aa: CASTRRLQGIYSGNTIYF; cdr3_nt: TGTGCCAGTACTCGTAGGCTACAGGGGATCTACTCTGGAAACACCATATATTTT; v_call: TRBV19; clone_size: once; d_call: TRBD1; j_call: TRBJ1-3
cdr3_aa: CAVARDRDTEAFF; cdr3_nt: TGTGCCGTCGCCCGGGACAGGGACACTGAAGCTTTCTTT; v_call: TRBV19; clone_size: .; d_call: TRBD1; j_call: TRBJ1-1
cdr3_aa: CASGLAGTSGGQFF; cdr3_nt: TGTGCTAGTGGTTTGGCCGGGACTAGCGGAGGGCAGTTCTTC; v_call: TRBV12-5; clone_size: .; d_call: TRBD2; j_call: TRBJ2-1
cdr3_aa: CASDFKGAAGPYEQYF; cdr3_nt: TGCGCCAGCGACTTCAAGGGAGCGGCGGGACCGTACGAGCAGTACTTC; v_call: TRBV10-1; clone_size: .; d_call: .; j_call: TRBJ2-7
cdr3_aa: CASSGWTASYEQYF; cdr3_nt: TGTGCCAGCAGTGGGTGGACAGCCTCCTACGAGCAGTACTTC; v_call: TRBV2; clone_size: once; d_call: .; j_call: TRBJ2-7
cdr3_aa: CASSAPGGYTDTQYF; cdr3_nt: TGTGCCAGCAGCGCCCCGGGGGGGTACACAGATACGCAGTATTTT; v_call: TRBV9; clone_size: .; d_call: TRBD2; j_call: TRBJ2-3
cdr3_aa: CASSLTSDSQAYTF; cdr3_nt: TGTGCCAGCAGCTTAACCTCGGACAGCCAAGCCTACACCTTC; v_call: TRBV7-9; clone_size: .; d_call: .; j_call: TRBJ1-2
cdr3_aa: CASSLGKREGFYNEQFF; cdr3_nt: TGTGCCAGCAGCTTAGGGAAGCGGGAGGGATTCTACAATGAGCAGTTCTTC; v_call: TRBV11-3; clone_size: .; d_call: TRBD2; j_call: TRBJ2-1